The 30 T cell receptor beta chains in this list originate from one sample, sequenced in a study of blood T cells in healthy people across ages (dated by TCRdb to the mid-2010s). Preparation of the library involved 5' RACE. Data came from an Illumina HiSeq 2500. A second PCR of roughly 7 to 11 cycles was run with a J-beta primer mix and a sample-barcoded 5' primer. TCRdb handled the public reads itself, with Q25 trimming in fastp and clone calling in MiXCR, and kept productive beta chains. Rows with a matching CDR3 protein are joined into one entry that keeps the most common DNA and genes. The table for this sample lists hundreds of thousands of distinct CDR3 sequences; about 40% of them were counted only once. 20% to 25% of the sample is held by the ten biggest clonotypes. Material: blood. Every receptor here comes from a woman in her sixties or seventies in good health.

This clonotype was counted between two and nine times. The rearrangement uses TRBV4-1 and TRBJ2-7; the D call may be TRBD1 or TRBD2 (5 bases each). Trimming shortened V by 1 base and J by 3 bases, and 10 bases separated the two germline ends. Germline CDR1 is MGHRA and CDR2 is YSYEKL. This CDR3 is 14 amino acids long. The CDR3 region has the DNA TGCGCCAGCAGCCAAGCAGAGGGGAACTACGAGCAGTACTTC. Protein sequence: CASSQAEGNYEQYF.

This clonotype was detected once. The rearrangement links TRBV20-1 to TRBJ2-5; 14 positions match TRBD2. The germline CDR1 and CDR2 sequences are DFQATT and SNEGSKA (reference sequence). Trimming at V came to 5 bases and at J to 11 bases, leaving 10 bases not matched to a gene. The CDR3 totals 14 residues. The CDR3 region has the DNA TGCAGTGCTGAGGGACTAGCGGGGGATAATGAGCAGTACTTC. This encodes CSAEGLAGDNEQYF.

The rearrangement uses TRBV20-1 and TRBJ2-3; TRBD1 aligns across 9 bases. The germline V gene encodes CDR1 DFQATT and CDR2 SNEGSKA (reference sequence). Trimming cost V 3 bases and J 2 bases; bases outside gene matches: 6. This CDR3 is built from 15 residues. CDR3 nucleotide sequence: TGCAGTGCTAGCACAGGGGGCTTGATCACAGATACGCAGTATTTT. It yields the protein CSASTGGLITDTQYF.

The V call is TRBV4-1, the J call TRBJ2-5, with 13 bases fitting TRBD2. The end of the DNA is better explained by TRBJ2-7, so the J call may be wrong. CDR3 length: 20 amino acids. Germline CDR1 and CDR2: MGHRA and YSYEKL. In DNA form, the CDR3 reads TGCGCCAGCAGCCATATAGTCGGGACTAGCGGGACCTTCGACCTTTACGAGCAGTACTTC. Translation gives CASSHIVGTSGTFDLYEQYF.

The rearrangement uses TRBV4-2 and TRBJ1-2; tentative D call: TRBD1 (6 bases). Trimming took 1 base from V and 4 from J, leaving 13 bases between them. This CDR3 is built from 15 residues. CDR1 and CDR2 from the germline V gene are LGHNA and YNFKEQ. CDR3 in amino acids: CASSQGGASSYGYTF. DNA of the CDR3: TGTGCCAGCAGCCAAGGGGGGGCCAGCTCCTATGGCTACACCTTC.

This chain joins TRBV27 and TRBJ2-1; D gene ambiguous. Germline-derived CDR1 and CDR2 are MNHEY and SMNVEV (reference sequence). The CDR3 length is 14 residues. V lost 4 bases and J 0 bases, leaving 7 bases between the germline ends. DNA for the CDR3: TGTGCCAGCAGTTCACAGATCTCCTACAATGAGCAGTTCTTC. Protein sequence: CASSSQISYNEQFF.

Notes on this clonotype: This clone may be a read error of a much larger clone one base away. The DNA for the CDR3 is TGTGCCACCAGTGTATACAGTGAGCAGTTCTTC. This gives the protein CATSVYSEQFF. V and J are TRBV24-1 and TRBJ2-1; no firm D call. Germline CDR1 KGHDR, CDR2 SFDVKD. The CDR3 consists of 11 residues.

The chain employs TRBV29-1 and TRBJ2-3; D not resolved. CDR1 is SQVTM and CDR2 is ANQGSEA in the germline V gene. The CDR3 has 12 amino acids. V dropped 2 bases and J dropped 3 bases, with 6 bases sitting between them. CDR3 residues: CSVERSTDTQYF. CDR3 coding DNA: TGCAGCGTTGAAAGGTCTACAGATACGCAGTATTTT.

This clonotype has more than one count but fewer than ten. The DNA for the CDR3 is TGTGCCAGCCGGAGTACCCGACTAGCCGCAGATACGCAGTATTTT. This translates into CASRSTRLAADTQYF. The chain combines TRBV6-5 with TRBJ2-3, with 7 bases that match TRBD2. Germline assignment: CDR1 MNHEY and CDR2 SVGAGI. This CDR3 is 15 amino acids long. V was pared by 8 bases and J by 4 bases, with 12 bases of the junction left unmatched.

V and J are TRBV5-1 and TRBJ1-1, with D possibly being TRBD1 (5 bases). The CDR3 has 14 amino acids. CDR1 SGHRS and CDR2 YFSETQ come from the germline V gene. V was pared by 7 bases and J by 0 bases, with 13 bases between. The CDR3 bases are TGCGCCAGCTGGGACCACGGGATGAACACTGAAGCTTTCTTT. Translating gives CASWDHGMNTEAFF.

This chain connects TRBV12-3 or TRBV12-4 to TRBJ1-2; TRBD1 matches 7 bases. The CDR3 is 15 amino acids. The V and J ends lost 2 bases and 7 bases, in that order; junction bases with no gene match: 10. The CDR3 coding sequence is TGTGCCAGCAGTTTACAAAAGACAGGGTTGAGTGGCTACACCTTC. Residues: CASSLQKTGLSGYTF.

A note on this clonotype: The germline gene is not matched at one end of the junction; a read error may be the cause. The chain recombines TRBV6-2 or TRBV6-3 with TRBJ2-3, with a possible D match to TRBD2 (6 bases). CDR3 length equals 16 residues. Germline V gives CDR1 MNHEY, CDR2 SVGEGT. The CDR3 region has the DNA TGTGCCAGCAGTTACAGTTTGGGAGGTGGCACAGATAGGCAGTATTTT. Its translation is CASSYSLGGGTDRQYF.

In this sample, this clonotype turned up a few times. The J gene is TRBJ2-3, the V gene TRBV19; D perhaps matches TRBD1 (5 bases). Per germline, CDR1 LNHDA and CDR2 SQIVND (reference sequence). Trimming pared 4 bases from V and 2 bases from J, leaving 10 bases between. The CDR3 sequence is 14 residues long. The CDR3 is CASSTQGITDTQYF. The CDR3 DNA reads TGTGCCAGTAGTACCCAGGGTATCACAGATACGCAGTATTTT.

This clonotype was seen more than once but under ten times. The chain combines TRBV7-6 with TRBJ1-6; D remains unclear. The germline V and J ends were trimmed by 1 base and 8 bases, with 12 bases remaining between them. There are 15 residues in the CDR3. In germline, CDR1 is SGHVS, CDR2 FNYEAQ. CDR3 nucleotide sequence: TGTGCCAGCAGCTTAGTTCCAGGCTGGGATTCACCCCTCCACTTT. It is translated as CASSLVPGWDSPLHF.

This clonotype has just a few counts. The chain links TRBV6-1 to TRBJ1-2; TRBD1 matches 7 bases. The CDR3 loop spans 14 amino acids. V lost 8 bases, J lost 2 bases, and 8 bases stayed unmatched. Germline CDR1 and CDR2: MNHNS and SASEGT. The CDR3 bases are TGTGCCAGCGGGGGGACAGTGGGGAACTATGGCTACACCTTC. Amino acid sequence: CASGGTVGNYGYTF.

In this sample, this clonotype turned up once. The genes are TRBV4-1 and TRBJ2-3; D perhaps matches TRBD2 (6 bases). Germline CDR1 MGHRA, CDR2 YSYEKL. This CDR3 is built from 15 residues. Trimming pared 7 bases from V and 6 bases from J, leaving 20 bases between. As DNA, the CDR3 is TGCGCCAGCACCCCCCTGGTAGGCGGGATGGATACGCAGTATTTT. Residues: CASTPLVGGMDTQYF.

CDR3 sequence: CASSAGTSPTYEQYF. CDR3 DNA sequence: TGTGCCAGCAGCGCCGGGACTAGTCCTACCTACGAGCAGTACTTC. This rearrangement joins TRBV9 to TRBJ2-7; TRBD2 agrees at 8 bases. Trimming at V came to 3 bases and at J to 2 bases, leaving 7 bases not matched to a gene. The germline CDR1 and CDR2 sequences are SGDLS and YYNGEE. The CDR3 is 15 amino acids.

This clonotype was recorded many times. The chain has TRBV4-2 and TRBJ2-7, with D hard to call. Per the germline V gene, CDR1 is LGHNA and CDR2 is YNFKEQ. The CDR3 is made up of 14 amino acids. V shed 4 bases and J shed 7 bases, with 17 bases lying between them. In DNA form, the CDR3 reads TGTGCCAGCAGCCTTGAGACCACCTCGCGGGAGCAGTACTTC. Encoded protein: CASSLETTSREQYF.

In this sample, this clonotype turned up a few times. This chain joins TRBV18 and TRBJ2-1; 9 bases match TRBD2. In germline, CDR1 is KGHSH, CDR2 LQKENI. With 2 bases clipped from V and 3 bases from J, the junction kept 5 bases outside the gene matches. The CDR3 has 16 residues. The CDR3: CASSPAASGNYNEQFF. The CDR3, as DNA: TGTGCCAGCTCACCAGCGGCTAGCGGGAACTACAATGAGCAGTTCTTC.

The genes are TRBV12-3 or TRBV12-4 and TRBJ2-3; D gene unclear. V lost 6 bases and J 4 bases, leaving 11 bases between the germline ends. The CDR3 is 13 amino acids. The CDR3 bases are TGTGCCAGCAGGGAACCAAGTGCAGATACGCAGTATTTT. Residues: CASREPSADTQYF.

The chain has TRBV20-1 and TRBJ1-4; D unclear. V gave up 1 base and J gave up 8 bases, with 8 bases separating them. The CDR3 length is 12 residues. Germline lookup yields CDR1 DFQATT and CDR2 SNEGSKA (reference sequence). Here the CDR3 DNA reads TGCAGTGCTAGAGGAGAGAGGGAAAAACTGTTTTTT. The encoded protein is CSARGEREKLFF.

This clonotype has more than one count but fewer than ten. The chain recombines TRBV7-9 with TRBJ1-3; the D is unclear. The V and J ends lost 5 bases and 3 bases respectively, with 5 bases between them. The CDR3 is 12 residues long. Germline-derived CDR1 and CDR2 are SEHNR and FQNEAQ (reference sequence). CDR3 residues: CASSLLGNTIYF. The CDR3, as DNA: TGTGCCAGCAGCCTACTTGGAAACACCATATATTTT. Full variable domain (rest looked up from reference TRBV7-9 and TRBJ1-3): DTGVSQNPRHKITKRGQNVTFRCDPISEHNRLYWYRQTLGQGPEFLTYFQNEAQLEKSRLLSDRFSAERPKGSFSTLEIQRTEQGDSAMYLCASSLLGNTIYFGEGSWLTVV.

The V call is TRBV12-3 or TRBV12-4, the J call TRBJ2-1; 8 positions agree with TRBD1. J lost 6 bases, V lost 4 bases, and 2 bases had no gene match. This CDR3 spans 13 amino acids. Written as DNA, the CDR3 is TGTGCCAGCAGTTCGGACAGGGTCAATGAGCAGTTCTTC. This translates into CASSSDRVNEQFF.

This clonotype was seen a few times. The chain links TRBV6-5 to TRBJ1-1; D unclear. Germline CDR1 MNHEY, CDR2 SVGAGI. V gave up 8 bases and J gave up 6 bases, with 22 bases separating them. CDR3 size: 15 residues. The CDR3 coding sequence is TGTGCCAGCCGAATGGACCTAGCTAAGGGATCTGAAGCTTTCTTT. Its translation is CASRMDLAKGSEAFF.

This clonotype was found many times. The rearrangement uses TRBV15 and TRBJ2-1; 8 bases align to TRBD2. The CDR3 sequence is 14 residues long. The trim removed 5 bases at V and 2 bases at J, leaving 2 bases unmatched. Germline assignment: CDR1 LNHNV and CDR2 YYDKDF (reference sequence). The CDR3 bases are TGTGCCACCAGCCCGCGGGGGGCCTACAATGAGCAGTTCTTC. Amino acid sequence: CATSPRGAYNEQFF. Looking up the rest from reference TRBV15 and TRBJ2-1 gives the full variable domain: DAMVIQNPRYQVTQFGKPVTLSCSQTLNHNVMYWYQQKSSQAPKLLFHYYDKDFNNEADTPDNFQSRRPNTSFCFLDIRSPGLGDTAMYLCATSPRGAYNEQFFGPGTRLTVL.

The chain couples TRBV6-5 to TRBJ1-6, with 10 bases matching TRBD1. CDR1 and CDR2 from the germline V gene are MNHEY and SVGAGI. V shed 0 bases, J shed 6 bases, and the junction held 8 bases outside the gene matches. The CDR3 totals 18 residues. The CDR3 nucleotides are TGTGCCAGCAGTTACTCTCGTTCCAGGACAGGGGGTAATTCACCCCTCCACTTT. This gives the protein CASSYSRSRTGGNSPLHF.

In this sample, this clonotype turned up a few times. V gene TRBV7-9 combines with J gene TRBJ2-1; D gene uncertain. CDR3 length: 13 amino acids. V gave up 2 bases and J gave up 7 bases, with 9 bases separating them. Looked up from germline, CDR1 is SEHNR and CDR2 is FQNEAQ (reference sequence). The CDR3 is CASSLSPMNEQFF. CDR3 nucleotide sequence: TGTGCCAGCAGCTTATCTCCGATGAATGAGCAGTTCTTC.

The rearrangement uses TRBV28 and TRBJ1-1, with unresolved D. There are 12 residues in the CDR3. V dropped 9 bases and J dropped 5 bases, with 13 bases sitting between them. Germline CDR1 and CDR2: MDHEN and SYDVKM. CDR3 DNA: TGTGCCAGTCGTAGAGATCGTACTGAAGCTTTCTTT. Its translation: CASRRDRTEAFF.

Comment on this clonotype: Mismatch with germline at one junction end may stem from a read error. V usage is TRBV20-1 and J usage is TRBJ2-5, with D tentatively TRBD1 or TRBD2 (5 bases each). Germline V gene data show CDR1 as DFQATT and CDR2 as SNEGSKA (reference sequence). The length of the CDR3 is 11 residues. CDR3 protein: CSVRQYGEQYF. The CDR3 DNA sequence: TGCAGTGTTAGACAGTATGGGGAGCAGTACTTC.

V is TRBV18 and J is TRBJ2-1; tentatively, D is TRBD1 (6 bases). Trimming shortened V by 3 bases and J by 3 bases, and 12 bases separated the two germline ends. The CDR3 runs to 15 residues. Looked up from germline, CDR1 is KGHSH and CDR2 is LQKENI. The CDR3 DNA reads TGTGCCAGCTCACCGAGGGGGTCGGACTACAATGAGCAGTTCTTC. This sequence encodes CASSPRGSDYNEQFF.